These 30 T cell receptor beta chains share one sample of origin, sequenced in a study of T cells in women clearing cervical HPV infection. Some clones are missing from TCRdb's copy, which holds only in-frame ones; the method was immunoSEQ multiplex PCR. Its table records 19,000 or so clones. The sample was blood buffy coat. The receptors come from a woman aged 18 to 75 with a cervical HPV16 infection that either progressed to CIN3+ or cleared (not recorded which).

With respect to this clone: The CDR3 end is not reached by the read, which stops 3 residues before it; the germline J gene fills it in. V and J are TRBV5-1 and TRBJ2-5, with a tentative D call TRBD1 (5 bases). The CDR3 is made up of 14 amino acids. V lost 5 bases and J lost 0, with 11 bases in between. The germline CDR1 and CDR2 sequences are SGHRS and YFSETQ. The CDR3 is CASSRDSYQETQYF. The CDR3 bases that were read are TGCGCCAGCAGTCGCGACAGCTACCAAGAGACC.

Regarding this clone: Read coverage stops 3 residues before the CDR3 terminus; the germline J gene supplies the remainder. The rearrangement joins TRBV3-1 (or the pseudogene TRBV3-2) to TRBJ2-3, with TRBD1 matching 7 bases. Germline values: CDR1 LGHDT, CDR2 YNNKEL (reference sequence). The junction had 1 base not matched to a gene; V was cut back by 4 bases and J by 6 bases. This CDR3 is 12 amino acids long. Incomplete CDR3 DNA: TGTGCCAGCAGCCCACAGGGGGATACG. Amino acids: CASSPQGDT. Given in full, the CDR3 is CASSPQGDTQYF.

As regards this clone: The observed sequence ends 3 residues before the CDR3 terminus, with the missing tail filled in from the germline J gene. The V gene is TRBV19, the J gene TRBJ2-3; TRBD2 is a possible D gene (5 bases). Trimming took 1 base from V and 1 from J, leaving 9 bases between them. The V gene's germline CDR1 is LNHDA and CDR2 SQIVND (reference sequence). The CDR3 is made up of 15 amino acids. CDR3: CASSIGGSRTDTQYF. CDR3 DNA, as far as it was read: TGTGCCAGTAGTATAGGCGGGTCGCGCACAGATACG.

About this clone: The read stops 3 residues short of the end of the CDR3; the missing end is completed from the germline J gene. The V and J genes are TRBV4-2 and TRBJ2-2, with TRBD2 matching 16 bases. Germline CDR1 reads LGHNA; CDR2 reads YNFKEQ. The J segment lost 6 bases and the V segment lost 4 bases, leaving 14 bases of the junction unmatched. This CDR3 contains 20 residues. CDR3 residues: CASSPRTGTSGGALAGELFF. CDR3 DNA, as far as it was read: TGTGCCAGCAGCCCGCGGACCGGGACTAGCGGGGGGGCCTTAGCCGGGGAG.

As to this clone: The CDR3 is cut off 3 residues early in the read; its end comes from the germline J gene. The chain uses TRBV19 and TRBJ1-1; D is unclear. From germline, CDR1 is LNHDA and CDR2 SQIVND (reference sequence). The CDR3 contains 14 residues. The V and J ends lost 4 bases and 1 base respectively, with 10 bases between them. The CDR3 bases that were read are TGTGCCAGTAGTACTATAGCGACGAACACTGAA. It translates to CASSTIATNTE. The complete CDR3 reads CASSTIATNTEAFF.

Points on this clone: The read is 3 residues too short to cover the CDR3 end, so that end is filled in from the germline J gene. The chain has TRBV18 and TRBJ1-1; D is uncertain. This CDR3 has 13 residues. The ends were cut back, 8 bases at V and 2 bases at J, with 12 bases in the middle. Germline V CDR1 and CDR2: KGHSH, LQKENI. The CDR3 sequence is CASAGGLNTEAFF. The sequenced CDR3 bases are TGTGCCAGCGCGGGAGGACTTAACACTGAA.

Remarks on this clone: The DNA ends 3 residues before the CDR3 does, and the rest of the CDR3 is filled in from the germline J gene. This chain uses TRBV10-3 with TRBJ2-2; D is perhaps TRBD1 (6 bases). V was trimmed by 7 bases and J by 0 bases, leaving 9 bases between them. Germline V gives CDR1 ENHRY, CDR2 SYGVKD. This CDR3 spans 14 amino acids. The sequenced CDR3 bases are TGTGCCATCAAGGGGGAAACGAACACCGGGGAG. This encodes CAIKGETNTGE. The complete CDR3 sequence is CAIKGETNTGELFF.

A note on this clone: The read comes to an end 3 residues before the CDR3 does, leaving the germline J gene to fill in the end. The chain combines TRBV5-4 with TRBJ2-5, with D maybe TRBD2 (5 bases). The CDR3 consists of 13 residues. Trimming stripped 4 bases from V and 5 bases from J, with 12 bases between. Per germline, CDR1 SGHNT and CDR2 YYREEE (reference sequence). This CDR3 is CASSDRGGETQYF. CDR3 DNA, as far as it was read: TGTGCCAGCAGCGATCGCGGCGGGGAGACC.

As regards this clone: The read gets to within 3 residues of the CDR3 end, and the germline J gene fills in the rest. The V gene is TRBV5-4, the J gene TRBJ2-5; D might be TRBD1 (5 bases). Trimming removed 4 bases from V and 5 bases from J, with 12 bases in between. Germline V CDR1 and CDR2: SGHNT, YYREEE (reference sequence). This CDR3 contains 13 residues. The sequenced CDR3 bases are TGTGCCAGCAGCGGGTGGGGCCTTGAGACC. This codes for CASSGWGLET. The full CDR3 reads CASSGWGLETQYF.

Concerning this clone itself: The read falls 3 residues short of the CDR3 end, and the missing part is taken from the germline J gene. The rearrangement links TRBV6-1 to TRBJ1-4, with 8 bases lining up with TRBD1. The CDR3 runs to 15 residues. Germline values: CDR1 MNHNS, CDR2 SASEGT. Trimming at V came to 3 bases and at J to 7 bases, leaving 7 bases not matched to a gene. Partial CDR3 DNA: TGTGCCAGCAGTGACTGGACAGGGTTGGGTGAAAAA. As protein: CASSDWTGLGEK. The complete CDR3 protein is CASSDWTGLGEKLFF.

A remark on this clone: The read ends 3 residues before the CDR3 terminus; that terminus is restored from the germline J gene. This chain uses TRBV7-8 with TRBJ1-1; D unclear. Germline V gene lookup returns CDR1 SGHVS and CDR2 FQNEAQ. V gave up 1 base and J gave up 6 bases, with 18 bases separating them. This CDR3 region has 16 residues. The CDR3 loop reads CASSLGPSWASPEAFF. The DNA read from the CDR3 is TGTGCCAGCAGCTTAGGGCCGTCGTGGGCATCCCCTGAA.

Of note for this clone: The CDR3 end lies 3 residues beyond the end of the read and is filled in from the germline J gene. The genes are TRBV19 and TRBJ2-2; D call uncertain. Germline CDR1 and CDR2: LNHDA and SQIVND (reference sequence). Trimming took off 1 base at V and 7 bases at J, with 10 bases between the two ends. The CDR3 extends over 14 amino acids. CDR3 region: CASSIGPTGGELFF. The covered CDR3 bases are TGTGCCAGTAGTATAGGGCCAACGGGCGGGGAG.

Note on this clone: The junction departs from germline at one end; a sequencing error may be responsible. Sequencing ends 3 residues short of the CDR3 end; the germline J gene provides the rest. The V gene is TRBV4-2, the J gene TRBJ1-4, with TRBD1 identical over 7 bases. This CDR3 is 15 amino acids long. Germline V gene lookup returns CDR1 LGHNA and CDR2 YNFKEQ. CDR3: CASSQVGQSNEKLFF. Incomplete CDR3 DNA: TGCGCCAGCAGCCAAGTGGGACAGTCTAATGAAAAA.

The sequenced CDR3 bases are TGTGCCAGCAGCGTAGGGACACTCTCTGGAAACACC. Translation: CASSVGTLSGNT. The complete CDR3 sequence is CASSVGTLSGNTIYF. The chain has TRBV7-2 and TRBJ1-3; D perhaps matches TRBD1 (6 bases). The CDR3 end lies 3 residues beyond the end of the read and is filled in from the germline J gene. This CDR3 is 15 amino acids long. The germline gives CDR1 SGHTA, CDR2 FQGNSA. V gave up 5 bases and J gave up 0 bases, with 11 bases separating them.

Details on this clone: The observed sequence ends 3 residues before the CDR3 terminus, with the missing tail filled in from the germline J gene. The genes are TRBV19 and TRBJ2-3; weak D call: TRBD2 (7 bases). CDR3 length: 13 amino acids. V was clipped by 8 bases and J by 6 bases, with 15 bases between them. Germline CDR1 and CDR2: LNHDA and SQIVND (reference sequence). The CDR3: CASGPRGGDTQYF. The sequenced part of the CDR3 DNA is TGTGCCAGTGGGCCGAGGGGGGGGGATACG.

Of note for this clone: The read ends 3 residues before the CDR3 terminus; that terminus is restored from the germline J gene. The chain joins TRBV18 to TRBJ1-1; D call uncertain. The CDR3 loop spans 12 amino acids. CDR1 is KGHSH and CDR2 is LQKENI in the germline V gene. CDR3 region: CASSPDTETAFF. The sequenced part of the CDR3 DNA is TGTGCCAGCTCACCAGACACAGAGACC. Variable domain in full (rest from reference TRBV18 and TRBJ1-1): NAGVMQNPRHLVRRRGQEARLRCSPMKGHSHVYWYRQLPEEGLKFMVYLQKENIIDESGMPKERFSAEFPKEGPSILRIQQVVRGDSAAYFCASSPDTETAFFGQGTRLTVV.

Concerning this clone: The read terminates 3 residues before the CDR3 end, so the remaining end is supplied by the germline J gene. The gene calls are TRBV2 and TRBJ1-4; D might be TRBD1 (5 bases). CDR1 and CDR2 from the germline V gene are SNHLY and FYNNEI. The CDR3 is made up of 15 amino acids. The V gene lost 7 bases and the J gene lost 4 bases, with 16 bases spanning the gap. CDR3 protein: CASKNPGLGNEKLFF. CDR3 bases read: TGTGCCAGCAAGAATCCGGGACTAGGTAATGAAAAA.

As regards this clone: The DNA ends 3 residues before the CDR3 does, and the rest of the CDR3 is filled in from the germline J gene. V usage is TRBV14 and J usage is TRBJ2-3, with a tentative D call TRBD2 (5 bases). This CDR3 contains 15 residues. Germline CDR1 reads SGHDN; CDR2 reads FVKESK. Trimming took 5 bases from V and 4 from J, leaving 16 bases between them. The CDR3 region is CASSLRVDVADTQYF. Incomplete CDR3 DNA: TGTGCCAGCAGCTTGAGGGTCGACGTGGCAGATACG.

The DNA read from the CDR3 is TGTGCCAGCAGCTCCCCGGGACAGGTGGAAACGCACAATGAG. It encodes CASSSPGQVETHNE. The whole CDR3 is CASSSPGQVETHNEQFF. The chain links TRBV13 to TRBJ2-1, with 8 bases that match TRBD1. The DNA ends 3 residues before the CDR3 does, and the rest of the CDR3 is filled in from the germline J gene. The J segment lost 5 bases and the V segment lost 4 bases, leaving 13 bases of the junction unmatched. CDR1 is PRHDT and CDR2 is FYEKMQ in the germline V gene (reference sequence). The CDR3 loop spans 17 amino acids.

Points on this clone: The read is 3 residues too short to cover the CDR3 end, so that end is filled in from the germline J gene. The genes are TRBV6-2 or TRBV6-3 and TRBJ1-4; no reliable D call. The CDR3 is 16 residues long. Germline CDR1 is MNHEY and CDR2 is SVGEGT. Trimming stripped 2 bases from V and 4 bases from J, with 14 bases between. This chain's CDR3 is CASSYEMAENNEKLFF. The covered CDR3 bases are TGTGCCAGCAGTTACGAGATGGCCGAAAATAATGAAAAA.

On this clone: The CDR3 end falls 3 residues outside the read, so it is completed with the germline J gene. The rearrangement uses TRBV20-1 and TRBJ2-5; 8 nucleotides line up with TRBD2. Trimming cost V 3 bases and J 5 bases; bases outside gene matches: 8. Germline-derived CDR1 and CDR2 are DFQATT and SNEGSKA (reference sequence). CDR3 length: 14 amino acids. CDR3 in amino acids: CSASGAGVGETQYF. The CDR3 bases that were read are TGCAGTGCTAGCGGAGCGGGGGTAGGGGAGACC.

In the case of this clone: The missing CDR3 end, 3 residues past where the read stops, is filled in from the germline J gene. This sequence joins TRBV19 and TRBJ2-7; 9 bases line up with TRBD1. Germline trimming cut 3 bases from V and 5 bases from J; bases unmatched to any gene: 8. Germline values: CDR1 LNHDA, CDR2 SQIVND (reference sequence). The CDR3 spans 15 residues. The part of the CDR3 DNA that was read is TGTGCCAGTAGTATCCCCATGGGACAGGGAAACGAG. This codes for CASSIPMGQGNE. The full CDR3 protein reads CASSIPMGQGNEQYF.

This clone shows up as medium-sized by frequency. The sequence runs out 3 residues before the end of the CDR3; the remainder is reconstructed from the germline J gene. Distinct nucleotide sequences in the sample also encode this CDR3. V usage is TRBV2 and J usage is TRBJ1-4, with 8 bases aligning to TRBD1. The CDR3 is made up of 12 amino acids. Germline V gene lookup returns CDR1 SNHLY and CDR2 FYNNEI. The J segment lost 8 bases and the V segment lost 6 bases, leaving 2 bases of the junction unmatched. Partial CDR3 DNA: TGTGCCAGCAGCGGGACAGGCGAAAAA. Encoded protein: CASSGTGEK. The CDR3 in its entirety is CASSGTGEKLFF.

This clone registers medium-sized by frequency. The read falls 3 residues short of the CDR3 end, and the missing part is taken from the germline J gene. V and J are TRBV2 and TRBJ2-4, with 9 bases that match TRBD2. The J segment lost 0 bases and the V segment lost 6 bases, leaving 6 bases of the junction unmatched. CDR3 length: 16 amino acids. CDR1 and CDR2 from the germline V gene are SNHLY and FYNNEI. The sequenced part of the CDR3 DNA is TGTGCCAGCAGGGGTCTAGCGGGGTTAGCCAAAAACATT. This gives the protein CASRGLAGLAKNI. The complete CDR3 sequence is CASRGLAGLAKNIQYF. Filled out from reference TRBV2 and TRBJ2-4, the complete variable domain reads EPEVTQTPSHQVTQMGQEVILRCVPISNHLYFYWYRQILGQKVEFLVSFYNNEISEKSEIFDDQFSVERPDGSNFTLKIRSTKLEDSAMYFCASRGLAGLAKNIQYFGAGTRLSVL.

The CDR3 region is CASSARGRNTEAFF. CDR3 bases read: TGTGCCAGCAGTGCGCGGGGGCGGAACACTGAA. The V gene is TRBV2, the J gene TRBJ1-1, with a tentative D call TRBD1 (6 bases). The missing CDR3 end, 3 residues past where the read stops, is filled in from the germline J gene. V lost 4 bases and J lost 1, with 10 bases in between. From germline, CDR1 is SNHLY and CDR2 FYNNEI. This CDR3 has 14 amino acids. The full variable domain, in which reference TRBV2 and TRBJ1-1 provide the parts outside the CDR3, is EPEVTQTPSHQVTQMGQEVILRCVPISNHLYFYWYRQILGQKVEFLVSFYNNEISEKSEIFDDQFSVERPDGSNFTLKIRSTKLEDSAMYFCASSARGRNTEAFFGQGTRLTVV.

Comments on this clone: The read stops 3 residues short of the end of the CDR3; the missing end is completed from the germline J gene. The J gene is TRBJ1-4, the V gene TRBV2; TRBD1 is a possible D gene (5 bases). Germline values: CDR1 SNHLY, CDR2 FYNNEI. The CDR3 contains 15 residues. Trimming removed 3 bases at V and 5 bases at J, with 13 bases between. The CDR3 sequence: CASSDGPQGNEKLFF. CDR3 bases read: TGTGCCAGCAGTGACGGTCCGCAGGGAAATGAAAAA.

Concerning this clone itself: The read comes to an end 3 residues before the CDR3 does, leaving the germline J gene to fill in the end. The genes are TRBV7-9 and TRBJ1-2, with TRBD1 identical over 8 bases. V dropped 5 bases and J dropped 4; count of bases not matched to a gene: 6. This CDR3 is built from 14 residues. Germline V CDR1 and CDR2: SEHNR, FQNEAQ (reference sequence). CDR3 sequence reads: CASSQDRVLYGYTF. The sequenced part of the CDR3 DNA is TGTGCCAGCAGCCAGGACAGGGTTCTCTATGGC.

Concerning this clone itself: The read gets to within 3 residues of the CDR3 end, and the germline J gene fills in the rest. The V gene is TRBV19, the J gene TRBJ1-5; no clear D gene. Trimming left V 2 bases short and J 6 bases short, with 11 bases between. The CDR3 is 14 residues long. Germline V gives CDR1 LNHDA, CDR2 SQIVND (reference sequence). CDR3 sequence reads: CASSIRGRAQPQHF. The covered CDR3 bases are TGTGCCAGTAGTATAAGAGGGCGCGCTCAGCCC. The variable domain in full, completed from reference TRBV19 and TRBJ1-5, reads DGGITQSPKYLFRKEGQNVTLSCEQNLNHDAMYWYRQDPGQGLRLIYYSQIVNDFQKGDIAEGYSVSREKKESFPLTVTSAQKNPTAFYLCASSIRGRAQPQHFGDGTRLSIL.

On this clone itself: The read ends 3 residues shy of where the CDR3 ends; the end is completed using the germline J gene. The chain carries TRBV2 and TRBJ2-1, with D perhaps matching TRBD2 (5 bases). The germline V gene has CDR1 SNHLY and CDR2 FYNNEI. This CDR3 has 15 amino acids. V was pared by 4 bases and J by 3 bases, with 13 bases between. The CDR3 DNA, read in part, is TGTGCCAGCAGTGGACGGGGAATTCACTACAATGAG. This gives the protein CASSGRGIHYNE. In full, the CDR3 reads CASSGRGIHYNEQFF.

CDR3 bases read: TGCAGTGCCCCAATCCCGAGCGGGAGCGCAGATACG. Protein: CSAPIPSGSADT. The entire CDR3 protein reads CSAPIPSGSADTQYF. This chain uses TRBV20-1 with TRBJ2-3, with 8 bases that match TRBD2. Read data end 3 residues before the CDR3 end; the end is taken from the germline J gene. In germline, CDR1 is DFQATT, CDR2 SNEGSKA (reference sequence). The CDR3 is 15 amino acids. The V segment lost 6 bases and the J segment 4 bases; nucleotides outside the gene matches: 12.